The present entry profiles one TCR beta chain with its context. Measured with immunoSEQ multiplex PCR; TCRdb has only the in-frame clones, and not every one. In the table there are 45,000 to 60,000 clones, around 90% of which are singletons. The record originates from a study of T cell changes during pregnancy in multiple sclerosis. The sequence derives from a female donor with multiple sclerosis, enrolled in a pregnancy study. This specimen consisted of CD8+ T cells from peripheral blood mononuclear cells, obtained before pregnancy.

This CDR3 is CASSQVAETGGYEQYF. In nucleotides, the CDR3 is TGCGCCAGCAGCCAAGTTGCCGAGACAGGGGGCTACGAGCAGTACTTC. The rearrangement joins TRBV4-3 to TRBJ2-7; TRBD1 agrees at 9 bases. The CDR3 has 16 residues. V lost 1 base and J lost 3; bases outside the gene matches: 7. CDR1 and CDR2 from the germline V gene are LGHNA and YSLEER.